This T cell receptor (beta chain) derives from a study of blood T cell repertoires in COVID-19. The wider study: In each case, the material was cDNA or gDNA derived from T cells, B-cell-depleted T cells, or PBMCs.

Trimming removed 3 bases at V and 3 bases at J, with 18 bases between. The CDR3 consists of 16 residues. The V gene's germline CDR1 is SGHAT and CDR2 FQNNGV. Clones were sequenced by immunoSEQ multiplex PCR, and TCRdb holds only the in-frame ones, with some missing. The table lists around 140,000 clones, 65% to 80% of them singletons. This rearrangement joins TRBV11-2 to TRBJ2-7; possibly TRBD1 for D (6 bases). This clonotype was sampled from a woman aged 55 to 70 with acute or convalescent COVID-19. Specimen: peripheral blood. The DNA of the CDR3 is TGTGCCAGCAGCTTCGCGACAGGTACAAAGAACTACGAGCAGTACTTC. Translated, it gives CASSFATGTKNYEQYF.